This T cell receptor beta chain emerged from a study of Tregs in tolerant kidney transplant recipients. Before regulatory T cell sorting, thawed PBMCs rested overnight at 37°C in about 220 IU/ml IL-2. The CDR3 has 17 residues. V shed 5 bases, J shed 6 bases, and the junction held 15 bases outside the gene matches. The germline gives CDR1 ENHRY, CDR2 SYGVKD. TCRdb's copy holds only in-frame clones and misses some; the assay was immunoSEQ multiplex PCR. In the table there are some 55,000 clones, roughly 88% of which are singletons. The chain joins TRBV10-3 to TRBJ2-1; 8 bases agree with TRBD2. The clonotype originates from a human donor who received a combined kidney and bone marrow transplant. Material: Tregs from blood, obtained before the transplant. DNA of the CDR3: TGTGCCATCAGTACCCCGGCACTAGCGGAAGCCCGCAATGAGCAGTTCTTC. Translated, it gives CAISTPALAEARNEQFF.